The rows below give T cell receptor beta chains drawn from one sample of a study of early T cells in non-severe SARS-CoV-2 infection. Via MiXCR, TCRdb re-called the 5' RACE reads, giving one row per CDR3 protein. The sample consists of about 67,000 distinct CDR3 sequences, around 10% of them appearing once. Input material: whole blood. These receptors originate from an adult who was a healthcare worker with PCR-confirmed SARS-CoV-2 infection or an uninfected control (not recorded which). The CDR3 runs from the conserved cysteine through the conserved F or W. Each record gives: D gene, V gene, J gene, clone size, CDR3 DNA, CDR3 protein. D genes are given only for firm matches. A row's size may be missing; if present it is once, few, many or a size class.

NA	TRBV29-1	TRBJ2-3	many	TGCAGCGTTGATCCCCAGGCCACTAGCACAGATACGCAGTATTTT	CSVDPQATSTDTQYF
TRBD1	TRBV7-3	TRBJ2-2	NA	TGTGCCAGCAGCGGGACCGGGACAGGGGCCACCGGGGAGCTGTTTTTT	CASSGTGTGATGELFF
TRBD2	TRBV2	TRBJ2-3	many	TGTGCCAGCAGTGAAAGACTAGCGGGAGGAAGAAGCACAGATACGCAGTATTTT	CASSERLAGGRSTDTQYF
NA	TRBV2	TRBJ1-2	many	TGTGCCAGCAGTCCGGGACAAGTCTATGGCTACACCTTC	CASSPGQVYGYTF
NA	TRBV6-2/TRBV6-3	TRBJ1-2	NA	TGTGCCAGCAGTTACTCTGCCCGGGTCCCTGGCTACACCTTC	CASSYSARVPGYTF
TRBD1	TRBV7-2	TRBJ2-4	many	TGTGCCAGCAGCTTGGGTGTGCGGGGGACAGGGGGCCCAGGGAACATTCAGTACTTC	CASSLGVRGTGGPGNIQYF
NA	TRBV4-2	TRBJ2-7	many	TGTGCCAGCAGCCAAGAACTAGCTGATTACGAGCAGTACTTC	CASSQELADYEQYF
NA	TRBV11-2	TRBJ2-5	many	TGTGCCAGCAGCTTAGATGCCCGCGCAGCCGAGACCCAGTACTTC	CASSLDARAAETQYF
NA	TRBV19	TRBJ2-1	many	TGTGCCAGTAGTATAAACTTCCACAATGAGCAGTTCTTC	CASSINFHNEQFF
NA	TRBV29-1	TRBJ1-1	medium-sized	TGCAGCGCCAGGGAGTTTAGCACTGAAGCTTTCTTT	CSAREFSTEAFF
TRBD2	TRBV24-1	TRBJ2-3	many	TGTGCCACCAGTCACCCATATCCGCGGGAGCGCACAGATACGCAGTATTTT	CATSHPYPRERTDTQYF
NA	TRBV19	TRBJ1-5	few	TGTGCCAGTATTCCTGACAGAGTTAGCAATCAGCCCCAGCATTTT	CASIPDRVSNQPQHF
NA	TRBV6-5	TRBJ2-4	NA	TGTGCCAGCAGTTACTCGGACTACTTAGCCAAAAACATTCAGTACTTC	CASSYSDYLAKNIQYF
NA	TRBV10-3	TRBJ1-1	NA	TGTGCCACCGGTGGGAGGGAGGTCACTGAAGCTTTCTTT	CATGGREVTEAFF
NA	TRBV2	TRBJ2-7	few	TGTGCCAGCAGTGAGCGGGCCTACCACGAGCAGTACTTC	CASSERAYHEQYF
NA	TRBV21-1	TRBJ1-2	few	TGTGCCAGCAGCCCCCATCGCGGGGGGATCTATGGCTACACCTTC	CASSPHRGGIYGYTF
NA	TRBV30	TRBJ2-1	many	TGTGCCTGGAGTGGGCAGATCTACAATGAGCAGTTCTTC	CAWSGQIYNEQFF
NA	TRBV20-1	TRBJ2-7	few	TGCAGTGCTAGTGACCAGACTAACTTGGACCTCTATTACTACGAGCAGTACTTC	CSASDQTNLDLYYYEQYF
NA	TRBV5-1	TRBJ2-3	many	TGCGCCAGCAGCCCGGGGGGCACCACAGGCACAGATACGCAGTATTTT	CASSPGGTTGTDTQYF
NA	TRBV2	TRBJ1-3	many	TGTGCCAGCAGCCGCGGACACTCTGGAAACACCATATATTTT	CASSRGHSGNTIYF
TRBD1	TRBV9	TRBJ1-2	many	TGTGCCAGCAGCGTAGGAGGGGAACAGGGGGTATATGGCTACACCTTC	CASSVGGEQGVYGYTF
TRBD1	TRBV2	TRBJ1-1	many	TGTGCCAGCAGTGGGAGGGACAGTGCGACGGGGAGCACTGAAGCTTTCTTT	CASSGRDSATGSTEAFF
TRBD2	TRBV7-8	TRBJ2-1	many	TGTGCCAGCAGCTTACGAGCCAGCGGGGGGGACAATGAGCAGTTCTTC	CASSLRASGGDNEQFF
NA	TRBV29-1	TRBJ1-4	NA	TGCAGCGTTGGGCAGGCGGAAGAAAAACTGTTTTTT	CSVGQAEEKLFF
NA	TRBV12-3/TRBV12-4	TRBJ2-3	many	TGTGCCAGCAGTCTGATTGTGGGGGGGCAAGATACGCAGTATTTT	CASSLIVGGQDTQYF
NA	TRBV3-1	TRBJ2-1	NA	TGTGCCAGCAGCCGGGCGTCAGACGATGAGCAGTTCTTC	CASSRASDDEQFF
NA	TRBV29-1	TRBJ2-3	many	TGCAGCGTTGAAGAACCTCGAACGCAGTATTTT	CSVEEPRTQYF
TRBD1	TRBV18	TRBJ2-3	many	TGTGCCAGCTATCCGGGGACAGGGACCGGAGATACGCAGTATTTT	CASYPGTGTGDTQYF
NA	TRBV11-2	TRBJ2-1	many	TGTGCCAGCAGCCGACTTTGGAGCGGCAATGAGCAGTTCTTC	CASSRLWSGNEQFF
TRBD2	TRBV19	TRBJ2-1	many	TGTGCCAGTAGTAACCAGCGGGATTACAATGAGCAGTTCTTC	CASSNQRDYNEQFF
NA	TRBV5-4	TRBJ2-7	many	TGTGCCAGCAGCCCTGGAGGCGGGCAAGCCTACGAGCAGTACTTC	CASSPGGGQAYEQYF
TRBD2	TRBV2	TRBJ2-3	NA	TGTGCCAGCAGTTTAGCGGGGGGCTCCCGGGATACGCAGTATTTT	CASSLAGGSRDTQYF
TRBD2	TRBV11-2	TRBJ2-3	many	TGTGCCAGCAGCACCCGGGGACTAGCGACCACAGATACGCAGTATTTT	CASSTRGLATTDTQYF
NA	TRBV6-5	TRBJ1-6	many	TGTGCCAGCAACGCCATGTACCATAATTCACCCCTCCACTTT	CASNAMYHNSPLHF
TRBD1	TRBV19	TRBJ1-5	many	TGTGCCAGCCAACAGGGCGGGACAGGACGCAATCAGCCCCAGCATTTT	CASQQGGTGRNQPQHF
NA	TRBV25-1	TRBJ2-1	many	TGTGCCAGCACTCTAGTGAATGAGCAGTTCTTC	CASTLVNEQFF
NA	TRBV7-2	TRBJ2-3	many	TGTGCCAGCAGCCCCAGATGGGGGGGCAGGGGCGATACGCAGTATTTT	CASSPRWGGRGDTQYF